Ten or more counts support the clone carrying this T cell receptor (beta chain). Researchers amplified the TCR beta CDR3 regions from RNA transcripts. First-round RT-PCR of the TCR CDR3 relied on the HTBI primer set. From the multiplex PCR reads, TCRdb called clonotypes with MiXCR, one entry per CDR3 protein. This table has a few hundred thousand distinct CDR3 sequences, around 18% appearing once. This sample is part of a study of T cells in Graves' hyperthyroidism and ophthalmopathy. V lost 1 base to trimming and J lost 3 bases, with 10 bases between them. The CDR3 runs to 14 residues. The germline CDR1 and CDR2 sequences are SGHTA and FQGNSA. Hyperthyroidism, newly diagnosed and lasting under 2 months, affected patients aged 18 to 65. The diagnoses drew upon clinical symptoms, serum thyroxine and TRAb, thyroid ultrasound and orbital computed tomography.

This chain connects TRBV7-2 to TRBJ2-7; D may match TRBD1 or TRBD2 (5 bases each). Sequencing was carried out using blood. The receptor was isolated from a man aged 35-49 years with Graves' hyperthyroidism. Here the CDR3 DNA reads TGTGCCAGCAGCTTAGGAGGGGTAAACTACGAGCAGTACTTC. As protein: CASSLGGVNYEQYF.